These T cell receptor beta chains were read from a single sample in a study of monozygotic twins with inflammatory bowel disease. TCRdb reanalyzed the 5' RACE reads, giving one entry per CDR3 protein sequence and no DNA. The table lists a few hundred thousand distinct CDR3 sequences, with 2% to 3% in the top ten. Sequencing was performed on blood. The source of these receptors is a human donor with ulcerative colitis or Crohn's disease, or a healthy co-twin of an affected twin (not recorded which). Each CDR3 is given with its conserved first and last residue.

j_call	v_call	cdr3_aa
TRBJ2-3	TRBV7-2	CASSLSPTSGTDTQYF
TRBJ2-1	TRBV5-4	CASSLRGGRSYNEQFF
TRBJ1-2	TRBV6-5	CASTRQGAGYTF
TRBJ2-5	TRBV20-1	CSAGPIIETQYF
TRBJ2-2	TRBV2	CASTYRAPNTGELFF
TRBJ2-1	TRBV18	CASSRGLAGSSYNEQFF
TRBJ2-2	TRBV19	CASSLTGLNTGELFF
TRBJ1-4	TRBV7-3	CASSLNGPGINEKLFF
TRBJ1-4	TRBV29-1	CSVEDKWAAGEKLFF
TRBJ1-5	TRBV20-1	CSATSGHLNQPQHF
TRBJ2-4	TRBV7-2	CASSTRGLAWNIQYF
TRBJ1-1	TRBV20-1	CSAPLAGDAGLSFF
TRBJ2-1	TRBV3-1	CASSQEGPHGGEQFF
TRBJ2-5	TRBV4-3	CASSQEKTGRETQYF
TRBJ1-1	TRBV10-3	CAITVGKEAFF
TRBJ2-7	TRBV20-1	CSARDLTQNPSYEQYF
TRBJ2-7	TRBV9	CASTPTGRRDYEQYF
TRBJ2-5	TRBV6-1	CASSLFRRIETQYF
TRBJ2-2	TRBV5-1	CASSLRQRQGNTGELFF
TRBJ1-2	TRBV7-8	CASSSRIPVGYTF
TRBJ2-3	TRBV14	CASSHFEYADTQYF
TRBJ1-4	TRBV11-1	CASSLARQSGGTNDKLFF
TRBJ2-4	TRBV6-6	CASSPGTQRNIQYF
TRBJ2-7	TRBV20-1	CSASRQGTSYEQYF
TRBJ2-2	TRBV13	CASSPTGALNTGELFF
TRBJ2-1	TRBV12-3/TRBV12-4	CASSLTSGGAGEQFF
TRBJ1-4	TRBV15	CATSVDRTSEKLFF
TRBJ2-3	TRBV28	CASSLATGTGTDTQYF
TRBJ2-6	TRBV10-3	CAISTGISGANVLTF
TRBJ2-1	TRBV28	CASSQYQQGGEQFF
TRBJ1-3	TRBV7-9	CASSLTIGNTIYF
TRBJ2-1	TRBV9	CASSVDLREIGNEQFF
TRBJ1-3	TRBV20-1	CSAREGITSGNTIYF
TRBJ2-7	TRBV7-9	CASSLTSGRRQYEQYF
TRBJ2-1	TRBV12-3/TRBV12-4	CASSPTDSNLKDEQFF
TRBJ2-3	TRBV27	CASYQSADTQYF
TRBJ1-2	TRBV14	CASSQGQGAWGYTF
TRBJ2-7	TRBV18	CASSPAPQGPYYEQYF
TRBJ1-1	TRBV20-1	CSASPGSTEAFF
TRBJ2-1	TRBV7-9	CASLLAGGHIEQFF
TRBJ1-6	TRBV5-1	CASSTVTDSPLHF
TRBJ1-5	TRBV6-2/TRBV6-3	CASSYSPQRGLSNQPQHF
TRBJ1-1	TRBV20-1	CSAPLGALNTEAFF
TRBJ2-5	TRBV7-2	CASSSRTSLETQYF
TRBJ2-1	TRBV4-1	CASSPGLTVYNEQFF
TRBJ2-5	TRBV24-1	CATSDRDIQKGTQYF
TRBJ1-2	TRBV7-9	CASSFGSAGTGYTF
TRBJ2-2	TRBV27	CASRGGWDTGELFF
TRBJ1-2	TRBV9	CASSRQAGGYGYTF
TRBJ1-1	TRBV7-2	CASSTAGSEAFF
TRBJ2-6	TRBV3-1	CASSQDPGRVASGANVLTF
TRBJ2-7	TRBV28	CASSRTVESKYF
TRBJ2-1	TRBV29-1	CSVEGRGFYNEQFF
TRBJ1-1	TRBV6-5	CASTTPQGGEAFF
TRBJ2-1	TRBV3-1	CASSQAPGGSGNEQFF
TRBJ1-5	TRBV20-1	CSAREGSGGNQPQHF
TRBJ2-7	TRBV4-1	CASSRGQGGTYEQYF